This entry is about one T cell receptor (beta chain). These data are taken from a study of blood T cell repertoires in COVID-19. Clones were read by immunoSEQ multiplex PCR, and TCRdb kept only the in-frame ones, dropping some. The table has over 250,000 clones, approximately 85% seen once; the top ten hold more than 10%. J was trimmed by 2 bases and V by 2 bases; bases with no gene match: 8. Germline V gene data show CDR1 as SGHRS and CDR2 as YFSETQ. The CDR3 sequence is 17 residues long. The source material was peripheral blood. This TCR was recovered from a human donor in a cohort sampled during active COVID-19. The chain joins TRBV5-1 to TRBJ2-2, with 8 positions matching TRBD2. In DNA, the CDR3 is TGCGCCAGCAGCTTTTTTACAAGCGGGAGAAACACCGGGGAGCTGTTTTTT. The encoded protein is CASSFFTSGRNTGELFF.